The sequence of this T cell receptor beta chain was determined in a study of identical twins. Findings and limits, study-wide: Cord blood beta clonotypes present at high abundance carried fewer insertions; no such pattern appeared in memory repertoires. Part of the zero-insertion signal could reflect confounding by invariant MAIT and iNKT cells.

Per germline, CDR1 MDHEN and CDR2 SYDVKM. There are 16 residues in the CDR3. The V end lost 5 bases, the J end lost 8 bases, and 24 bases lay between the germline ends. Ten or more counts support this clonotype. Antigen: not known. MiXCR, run by TCRdb on the 5' RACE reads, gives a single entry per CDR3 protein. The data show 500,000 to 700,000 distinct CDR3 sequences, just over 7% seen once. The same data also went into a second study, on yellow fever vaccine responses in identical twins.

The source is a woman aged 18-30 years in good health. Sequenced material: PBMCs. This chain links TRBV28 with TRBJ1-2; TRBD1 is a possible D gene (5 bases). The CDR3 DNA reads as TGTGCCAGCAGTCCCCATAACCCCGGGACCCAAGGGGGCTACACCTTC. Protein sequence: CASSPHNPGTQGGYTF.